This T cell receptor beta chain was documented in a study of T cell clonality in common variable immunodeficiency. This clone appeared many times. Its antigen remains unidentified. The study's findings and limits: CVID subjects shared fewer TCRbeta clones than healthy controls did. Compared with healthy controls, CVID subjects showed increased TCRbeta clonality, mostly in about a third. Links between repertoire features and CVID complications were heterogeneity-limited.

The repertoire was sequenced with immunoSEQ multiplex PCR; TCRdb's copy has only in-frame clones and lacks some. Recorded here are 40,000 to 45,000 clones, none singletons. This TCR was sampled from a person aged 18 to 75 in good health. The sequenced sample consisted of peripheral blood mononuclear cells.

CDR3 region: CASSLLSGKNTEAFF. The part of the CDR3 DNA that was read is TGTGCCAGCAGCCTCCTTTCGGGTAAGAACACTGAA. The V gene is TRBV7-2, the J gene TRBJ1-1; D ambiguous. Read coverage stops 3 residues before the CDR3 terminus; the germline J gene supplies the remainder. Germline loops: CDR1 SGHTA, CDR2 FQGNSA. V was cut by 5 bases and J by 1 base, with 14 bases left in between. The CDR3 extends over 15 amino acids.